The 15 T cell receptor beta chains presented below share a single source sample, sequenced in a study of T-cell reconstitution after alpha-beta-depleted transplantation in children. Construction of the TCRbeta library involved unique molecular identifiers. TCRdb called the PCR reads again in MiXCR, with one record for every CDR3 protein. The table records fewer than 250,000 distinct CDR3 sequences, around a sixth of them present only once. This specimen was PBMCs, mostly from graft donor cells, taken 360 days after TCRalphabeta/CD19-depleted stem cell transplant. The receptors stem from a male patient between 2 and 10 years old who had a stem cell transplant for acute lymphoblastic leukemia, so the T cells may come from the graft donor.

This clonotype was seen at least ten times. The chain couples TRBV6-5 to TRBJ1-4; D remains unclear. Germline lookup yields CDR1 MNHEY and CDR2 SVGAGI. The CDR3 loop spans 16 amino acids. V lost 8 bases, J lost 5 bases, and 21 bases lay in between. CDR3 protein: CASSRGRFVLNEKLFF. The CDR3 DNA is TGTGCCAGCTCGAGAGGCCGTTTTGTCCTGAATGAAAAACTGTTTTTT.

This clonotype was seen only a few times. CDR3 nucleotides: TGCGCCAGCAGTGAGCCCATGGACAGGGGGCCCGGGGAGCTGTTTTTT. The encoded protein is CASSEPMDRGPGELFF. V gene TRBV10-2 combines with J gene TRBJ2-2; 11 bases are shared with TRBD1. V dropped 2 bases and J dropped 6; count of bases not matched to a gene: 5. The germline V gene encodes CDR1 WSHSY and CDR2 SAAADI. This CDR3 spans 16 amino acids.

This rearrangement joins TRBV13 to TRBJ1-6, with TRBD1 as a possible D gene (6 bases). V lost 5 bases, J lost 11 bases, and 22 bases lay in between. Per germline, CDR1 PRHDT and CDR2 FYEKMQ (reference sequence). The CDR3 contains 16 residues. CDR3 bases: TGTGCCAGCAGCCCCCCCCCACAGGGCTTGATTCCACCCCTCCACTTT. Translating gives CASSPPPQGLIPPLHF. The full variable domain, with the rest looked up from reference TRBV13 and TRBJ1-6, is AAGVIQSPRHLIKEKRETATLKCYPIPRHDTVYWYQQGPGQDPQFLISFYEKMQSDKGSIPDRFSAQQFSDYHSELNMSSLELGDSALYFCASSPPPQGLIPPLHFGNGTRLTVT.

The J gene is TRBJ2-7, the V gene TRBV5-1; D might be TRBD2 (6 bases). In germline, CDR1 is SGHRS, CDR2 YFSETQ. This CDR3 contains 14 residues. V gave up 4 bases and J gave up 2 bases, with 13 bases separating them. CDR3 sequence (DNA): TGCGCCAGCAGCCCCCGGGAGAGACCCTACGAGCAGTACTTC. Its translation: CASSPRERPYEQYF. Filled out from reference TRBV5-1 and TRBJ2-7, the complete variable domain reads KAGVTQTPRYLIKTRGQQVTLSCSPISGHRSVSWYQQTPGQGLQFLFEYFSETQRNKGNFPGRFSGRQFSNSRSEMNVSTLELGDSALYLCASSPRERPYEQYFGPGTRLTVT.

The chain uses TRBV12-3 or TRBV12-4 and TRBJ2-5; 8 nucleotides align to TRBD2. CDR3 size: 13 residues. V shed 6 bases and J 3 bases; nucleotides not matched to a gene: 3. DNA for the CDR3: TGTGCCAGCAGAACAGCGGGGGAAGAGACCCAGTACTTC. This encodes CASRTAGEETQYF.

In its sample, this clonotype was seen many times. The chain has TRBV4-3 and TRBJ2-4; D remains unclear. V lost 0 bases to trimming and J lost 1 base, with 7 bases between them. The CDR3 consists of 15 residues. CDR1 and CDR2 from the germline V gene are LGHNA and YSLEER. CDR3 sequence reads: CASSQERAAKNIQYF. The CDR3 DNA reads TGCGCCAGCAGCCAAGAGAGAGCGGCCAAAAACATTCAGTACTTC.

Only a few counts were recorded for this clonotype. The rearrangement links TRBV12-5 to TRBJ2-1, with D possibly being TRBD2 (6 bases). Germline lookup yields CDR1 LGHNT and CDR2 FRNRAP. V was clipped by 6 bases and J by 7 bases, with 16 bases between them. CDR3 length equals 14 residues. As DNA, the CDR3 is TGTGCTAGTGGGTGGAGCGGGCCTCTAAATGAGCAGTTCTTC. Translation gives CASGWSGPLNEQFF.

This clonotype was seen more than once but under ten times. V and J are TRBV11-3 and TRBJ2-7; 8 nucleotides line up with TRBD2. CDR1 is SGHNT and CDR2 is YENEEA in the germline V gene. This CDR3 has 16 residues. V shed 1 base and J 2 bases; nucleotides not matched to a gene: 7. The CDR3 DNA reads as TGTGCCAGCAGCTTAGTCCCGGGACTAGATACCTACGAGCAGTACTTC. Encoded protein: CASSLVPGLDTYEQYF.

This clonotype was observed many times. The chain uses TRBV9 and TRBJ1-2, with D possibly matching TRBD1 (6 bases). Germline V lookup: CDR1 SGDLS, CDR2 YYNGEE. The CDR3 has 16 residues. V lost 4 bases and J lost 6, with 22 bases in between. CDR3: CASSHRSTGPSDGYTF. CDR3 nucleotide sequence: TGTGCCAGCAGCCACCGATCCACAGGGCCCAGCGATGGCTACACCTTC.

V gene TRBV28 combines with J gene TRBJ1-5; D uncertain. V was pared by 3 bases and J by 7 bases, with 10 bases between. The V gene's germline CDR1 is MDHEN and CDR2 SYDVKM. This CDR3 contains 13 residues. The CDR3 loop is CASSFRVGQPQHF. CDR3 DNA sequence: TGTGCCAGCAGTTTTCGGGTCGGGCAGCCCCAGCATTTT. The whole variable domain, remainder taken from reference TRBV28 and TRBJ1-5, is DVKVTQSSRYLVKRTGEKVFLECVQDMDHENMFWYRQDPGLGLRLIYFSYDVKMKEKGDIPEGYSVSREKKERFSLILESASTNQTSMYLCASSFRVGQPQHFGDGTRLSIL.

This clonotype was detected only a few times. This chain connects TRBV14 to TRBJ2-1; D may be TRBD2 (6 bases). Germline V CDR1 and CDR2: SGHDN, FVKESK. The V end lost 2 bases, the J end lost 4 bases, and 15 bases lay between the germline ends. This CDR3 region has 16 residues. CDR3 amino acids: CASSQREVWRYNEQFF. CDR3 DNA sequence: TGTGCCAGCAGCCAAAGGGAGGTTTGGAGATACAATGAGCAGTTCTTC.

The chain couples TRBV7-2 to TRBJ2-1, with a weak D call TRBD2 (5 bases). Looked up from germline, CDR1 is SGHTA and CDR2 is FQGNSA. This CDR3 comprises 17 residues. Trimming removed 5 bases at V and 2 bases at J, with 19 bases between. The CDR3 sequence: CASSTHQTSIPYNEQFF. The CDR3, as DNA: TGTGCCAGCAGCACCCACCAAACTAGTATCCCCTACAATGAGCAGTTCTTC.

This clonotype was counted between two and nine times. The chain recombines TRBV7-8 with TRBJ2-5, with 7 bases aligning to TRBD1. The germline V gene encodes CDR1 SGHVS and CDR2 FQNEAQ. V gave up 4 bases and J gave up 1 base; unmatched junction bases: 3. The CDR3 runs 14 residues. The CDR3 DNA follows: TGTGCCAGCAGCTCCCGGACAGGCCAAGAGACCCAGTACTTC. Its translation is CASSSRTGQETQYF.

This clonotype was counted at least ten times. This chain connects TRBV12-3 or TRBV12-4 to TRBJ2-3; 10 bases map to TRBD2. The CDR3 is 14 residues long. V shed 3 bases and J 4 bases; nucleotides not matched to a gene: 1. The CDR3 DNA reads as TGTGCCAGCAGTTTTCTAGCGGGAGCAGATACGCAGTATTTT. Amino acid sequence: CASSFLAGADTQYF.

In its sample, this clonotype was seen many times. This chain links TRBV9 with TRBJ2-1; D not resolved. This CDR3 is built from 12 residues. Germline CDR1 and CDR2: SGDLS and YYNGEE. Deletions cut 0 bases from V and 7 bases from J, with 5 bases between. The DNA of the CDR3 is TGTGCCAGCAGCGTAGGGGTGAATGAGCAGTTCTTC. The encoded protein is CASSVGVNEQFF.